A selection of T cell receptor beta chains follows, all from one sample in a study of blood T cell repertoires in COVID-19. Using immunoSEQ multiplex PCR, the repertoire was profiled, and TCRdb retains in-frame clones only, with some absent. The sample yields some 28,000 clones, under 90% seen once. Sequenced: peripheral blood. These receptors were obtained from a man aged 70-80 years with active COVID-19. Both conserved end residues are part of each CDR3. D genes are given only for firm matches. Size is omitted from some rows. Given values are once, few, many or a class for expanded clones.

TRBJ1-4	-	-	TRBV2	CASRPTGIGTNEKLFF	TGTGCCAGCAGACCAACAGGGATCGGGACTAATGAAAAACTGTTTTTT
TRBJ2-7	TRBD1	-	TRBV7-9	CASSPGTGVEQYF	TGTGCCAGCAGCCCAGGGACAGGGGTTGAGCAGTACTTC
TRBJ1-1	-	-	TRBV6-2/TRBV6-3	CASSYSIRQKNTEAFF	TGTGCCAGCAGTTACTCGATTAGACAGAAAAACACTGAAGCTTTCTTT
TRBJ1-2	-	-	TRBV4-1	CASSQDSMVHGGRLYGYTF	TGCGCCAGCAGCCAAGATTCTATGGTTCACGGGGGGCGCCTCTATGGCTACACCTTC
TRBJ2-6	-	-	TRBV5-8	CASSLRRQTYSGANVLTF	TGTGCCAGCAGCTTGCGGCGACAGACATACTCTGGGGCCAACGTCCTGACTTTC
TRBJ1-6	TRBD1	-	TRBV6-5	CATRKGTGNNSPLHF	TGTGCCACCAGAAAGGGGACAGGGAATAATTCACCCCTCCACTTT
TRBJ1-1	-	-	TRBV29-1	CSASTVLNTEAFF	TGCAGCGCCTCGACAGTGCTGAACACTGAAGCTTTCTTT
TRBJ2-3	TRBD2	-	TRBV5-1	CASSPSGLAGTDTQYF	TGCGCCAGCAGCCCGAGTGGACTAGCGGGCACAGATACGCAGTATTTT
TRBJ2-7	TRBD2	-	TRBV18	CASSLSTSGGPTYEQYF	TGTGCCAGCTCACTTTCGACTAGCGGGGGACCAACCTACGAGCAGTACTTC
TRBJ2-1	TRBD1	-	TRBV6-5	CASLDRGQGNEQFF	TGTGCCAGCCTTGACAGGGGGCAGGGCAATGAGCAGTTCTTC
TRBJ2-3	-	once	TRBV5-1	CASSPRGFSTDTQYF	TGCGCCAGCAGCCCGAGGGGGTTTAGCACAGATACGCAGTATTTT
TRBJ1-1	TRBD1	-	TRBV6-5	CASRETGKVTEAFF	TGTGCCAGCAGGGAGACAGGGAAGGTGACTGAAGCTTTCTTT
TRBJ2-6	TRBD2	-	TRBV19	CASSIEGRRGGSSGANVLTF	TGTGCCAGTAGTATAGAGGGTCGACGGGGGGGGTCCTCTGGGGCCAACGTCCTGACTTTC
TRBJ2-4	TRBD1	few	TRBV5-4	CASSLSSGGRGNIQYF	TGTGCCAGCAGCTTGTCATCAGGGGGCCGAGGAAACATTCAGTACTTC
TRBJ1-2	-	few	TRBV29-1	CSVEPPIARGYGYTF	TGCAGCGTTGAACCCCCCATCGCCAGGGGCTATGGCTACACCTTC
TRBJ2-7	-	-	TRBV6-5	CASTIREANEQYF	TGTGCCAGCACCATCAGAGAGGCCAACGAGCAGTACTTC
TRBJ2-1	-	-	TRBV7-2	CASSLGWGPGSYNEQFF	TGTGCCAGCAGCTTGGGGTGGGGGCCAGGCTCCTACAATGAGCAGTTCTTC
TRBJ2-3	-	few	TRBV7-2	CASSLSPYTDTQYF	TGTGCCAGCAGCTTATCCCCCTACACAGATACGCAGTATTTT
TRBJ2-2	-	-	TRBV19	CASSPTSSGGELFF	TGTGCCAGTAGTCCCACTAGCTCCGGGGGGGAGCTGTTTTTT
TRBJ2-7	-	-	TRBV28	CASSLNLGGPYEQYF	TGTGCCAGCAGTTTAAATCTGGGGGGGCCGTACGAGCAGTACTTC
TRBJ2-7	TRBD2	-	TRBV19	CASSMLAGGLAGGEYEQYF	TGTGCCAGTAGTATGCTGGCTGGGGGACTAGCGGGGGGAGAATACGAGCAGTACTTC
TRBJ1-1	TRBD1	-	TRBV6-2/TRBV6-3	CASSYRPRDRGTNTEAFF	TGTGCCAGCAGTTACCGCCCGCGGGACAGGGGGACGAACACTGAAGCTTTCTTT
TRBJ1-3	TRBD1	once	TRBV4-1	CASSQRTGAEYTIYF	TGCGCCAGCAGCCAACGGACAGGGGCAGAGTACACCATATATTTT
TRBJ2-4	-	-	TRBV6-6	CASSPPEIRLAKNIQYF	TGTGCCAGCAGTCCCCCCGAGATACGATTAGCCAAAAACATTCAGTACTTC
TRBJ2-2	TRBD2	-	TRBV7-9	CASSKPSGLASGELFF	TGTGCCAGCAGCAAACCATCGGGACTAGCGAGCGGGGAGCTGTTTTTT
TRBJ2-2	TRBD1	-	TRBV19	CASTGQKNTGELFF	TGTGCCAGTACGGGACAGAAAAACACCGGGGAGCTGTTTTTT
TRBJ1-1	-	-	TRBV4-1	CASSQDTLSTEAFF	TGCGCCAGCAGCCAAGACACCCTTAGTACTGAAGCTTTCTTT
TRBJ2-1	-	-	TRBV10-2	CASSELRLTNNEQFF	TGCGCCAGCAGTGAGTTGCGGCTAACTAACAATGAGCAGTTCTTC
TRBJ1-6	-	-	TRBV5-1	CASSLGGSGGSPLHF	TGCGCCAGCAGCTTAGGAGGGTCTGGGGGGTCACCCCTCCACTTT
TRBJ2-3	TRBD2	-	TRBV6-6	CASSLTPSGGAGDTQYF	TGTGCCAGCAGTCTCACCCCTAGCGGGGGGGCGGGAGATACGCAGTATTTT
TRBJ1-6	TRBD1	-	TRBV10-3	CAIRDSQGQGALGNSPLHF	TGTGCCATCCGCGATTCACAAGGGCAGGGGGCGCTGGGTAATTCACCCCTCCACTTT
TRBJ1-2	TRBD1	-	TRBV28	CASSKQGSYGYGYTF	TGTGCCAGCAGTAAACAGGGGTCCTACGGCTATGGCTACACCTTC
TRBJ2-5	-	-	TRBV30	CAWSYRDETQYF	TGTGCCTGGAGCTACAGGGACGAGACCCAGTACTTC
TRBJ1-1	-	-	TRBV19	CASSIGSGNTEAFF	TGTGCCAGTAGTATAGGGTCGGGGAACACTGAAGCTTTCTTT
TRBJ2-3	TRBD2	once	TRBV9	CASTQGLALNTDTQYF	TGTGCCAGCACCCAGGGACTAGCGCTTAACACAGATACGCAGTATTTT
TRBJ1-1	TRBD1	-	TRBV5-6	CASSLQGYEAFF	TGTGCCAGCAGCTTACAGGGGTATGAAGCTTTCTTT
TRBJ1-3	-	-	TRBV4-3	CASSQDRGTSGNTIYF	TGCGCCAGCAGCCAAGACCGGGGAACCTCTGGAAACACCATATATTTT
TRBJ2-3	TRBD1	-	TRBV28	CASRGQGLTDTQYF	TGTGCCAGCAGGGGACAGGGGTTGACAGATACGCAGTATTTT